The 13 T cell receptor beta chains in this list originate from one sample, sequenced in a study of cytomegalovirus exposure and HLA in healthy donors. It was with 60 Vbeta and 13 Jbeta primers that the PCR ran. Profiling relied on immunoSEQ multiplex PCR, and the TCRdb table lists in-frame clones only, not all of them. Its table records approximately 45,000 clones. Sample: PBMCs. These TCRs come from a male donor in good health and CMV-seronegative.

J is TRBJ1-3 and V is TRBV9; D is uncertain. The germline V gene encodes CDR1 SGDLS and CDR2 YYNGEE. V was clipped by 6 bases and J by 0 bases, with 10 bases between them. The CDR3 consists of 14 residues. This CDR3 is CASNPADSGNTIYF. The CDR3 region has the DNA TGTGCCAGCAACCCCGCAGACTCTGGAAACACCATATATTTT. Full variable domain (missing parts from reference TRBV9 and TRBJ1-3): DSGVTQTPKHLITATGQRVTLRCSPRSGDLSVYWYQQSLDQGLQFLIQYYNGEERAKGNILERFSAQQFPDLHSELNLSSLELGDSALYFCASNPADSGNTIYFGEGSWLTVV.

The chain's CDR3 is CAFGRSPLHF. CDR3 DNA: TGTGCCTTTGGGCGCTCACCCCTCCACTTT. The chain has TRBV30 and TRBJ1-6; no clear D gene. Germline CDR1 is GTSNPN and CDR2 is SVGIG (reference sequence). V was trimmed by 7 bases and J by 10 bases, leaving 8 bases between them. The CDR3 spans 10 residues. The whole variable domain, filled in from reference TRBV30 and TRBJ1-6, reads SQTIHQWPATLVQPVGSPLSLECTVEGTSNPNLYWYRQAAGRGLQLLFYSVGIGQISSEVPQNLSASRPQDRQFILSSKKLLLSDSGFYLCAFGRSPLHFGNGTRLTVT.

The chain is built from TRBV27 and TRBJ1-2; tentatively, D is TRBD1 (5 bases). The germline V gene encodes CDR1 MNHEY and CDR2 SMNVEV (reference sequence). The CDR3 has 15 residues. V was trimmed by 7 bases and J by 6 bases, leaving 21 bases between them. CDR3 region: CASTSPGRGKDGYTF. The CDR3, as DNA: TGTGCCAGCACCAGTCCAGGGAGGGGAAAAGATGGCTACACCTTC.

This rearrangement joins TRBV29-1 to TRBJ2-7; 9 bases align to TRBD1. V shed 4 bases, J shed 3 bases, and the junction held 10 bases outside the gene matches. The CDR3 runs to 15 residues. From germline, CDR1 is SQVTM and CDR2 ANQGSEA. Here the CDR3 reads CSVGGPGTGRYEQYF. The CDR3 coding sequence is TGCAGCGTTGGGGGTCCGGGGACAGGGCGCTACGAGCAGTACTTC.

The genes are TRBV15 and TRBJ1-5; D is undetermined. Germline CDR1 and CDR2: LNHNV and YYDKDF (reference sequence). The CDR3 loop spans 12 amino acids. V was clipped by 1 base and J by 7 bases, with 5 bases between them. The CDR3: CATSRGAQPQHF. The CDR3 coding sequence is TGTGCCACCAGCAGAGGAGCCCAGCCCCAGCATTTT.

CDR3 sequence (DNA): TGTGCCAGCTCCTTAAGGGACTATGAAAAACTGTTTTTT. Residues: CASSLRDYEKLFF. This chain joins TRBV9 and TRBJ1-4; the D gene is possibly TRBD1 (5 bases). The CDR3 length is 13 residues. Germline V CDR1 and CDR2: SGDLS, YYNGEE. V dropped 7 bases and J dropped 6 bases, with 13 bases sitting between them.

The J gene is TRBJ1-2, the V gene TRBV27; 8 bases match TRBD1. With V trimmed by 4 bases and J by 4 bases, 5 bases remained unmatched. Germline V gene data show CDR1 as MNHEY and CDR2 as SMNVEV (reference sequence). This CDR3 is built from 14 residues. In DNA, the CDR3 is TGTGCCAGCAGTTCAGGGGGCGGATCCTATGGCTACACCTTC. Amino acids: CASSSGGGSYGYTF.

The V gene is TRBV6-1, the J gene TRBJ2-7; 9 bases line up with TRBD1. From germline, CDR1 is MNHNS and CDR2 SASEGT. This CDR3 contains 14 residues. J lost 6 bases, V lost 3 bases, and 6 bases had no gene match. CDR3 sequence: CASSEWDRVGEQYF. The CDR3 DNA sequence: TGTGCCAGCAGTGAGTGGGACAGGGTGGGCGAGCAGTACTTC.

CDR3 DNA: TGTGCCAGCAGTTTGCGACAGGCCCCATCCAATGAGCAGTTCTTC. It yields the protein CASSLRQAPSNEQFF. V is TRBV27 and J is TRBJ2-1; weak D call: TRBD1 (6 bases). This CDR3 is 15 amino acids long. Deletions cut 3 bases from V and 6 bases from J, with 15 bases between. Germline V gives CDR1 MNHEY, CDR2 SMNVEV (reference sequence).

V and J are TRBV6-5 and TRBJ1-1, with TRBD1 matching over 8 bases. The J segment lost 4 bases and the V segment lost 0 bases, leaving 4 bases of the junction unmatched. This CDR3 is 15 amino acids long. In germline, CDR1 is MNHEY, CDR2 SVGAGI. CDR3 nucleotide sequence: TGTGCCAGCAGTTACTCGGGACAGGTGGGCACTGAAGCTTTCTTT. Protein product: CASSYSGQVGTEAFF.

V and J are TRBV6-5 and TRBJ1-4; TRBD1 is a possible D gene (5 bases). The CDR3 totals 12 residues. The germline V gene has CDR1 MNHEY and CDR2 SVGAGI. Trimming removed 8 bases at V and 6 bases at J, with 10 bases between. The chain's CDR3 is CASGRAHEKLFF. CDR3 in DNA: TGTGCCAGCGGCAGGGCTCATGAAAAACTGTTTTTT.

The chain joins TRBV9 to TRBJ2-7; a possible D gene is TRBD1 (7 bases). The CDR3 consists of 16 residues. V gave up 0 bases and J gave up 0 bases, with 13 bases separating them. Germline assignment: CDR1 SGDLS and CDR2 YYNGEE. The CDR3 DNA reads as TGTGCCAGCAGCGTAGGGGCAGGGGGGCCCTCCTACGAGCAGTACTTC. Its protein product is CASSVGAGGPSYEQYF.

The chain employs TRBV7-9 and TRBJ1-5, with D uncertain. V gave up 4 bases and J gave up 0 bases, with 10 bases separating them. The length of the CDR3 is 15 residues. CDR1 and CDR2 from the germline V gene are SEHNR and FQNEAQ (reference sequence). DNA for the CDR3: TGTGCCAGCAGCTACGGACTGTATAGCAATCAGCCCCAGCATTTT. As protein: CASSYGLYSNQPQHF.